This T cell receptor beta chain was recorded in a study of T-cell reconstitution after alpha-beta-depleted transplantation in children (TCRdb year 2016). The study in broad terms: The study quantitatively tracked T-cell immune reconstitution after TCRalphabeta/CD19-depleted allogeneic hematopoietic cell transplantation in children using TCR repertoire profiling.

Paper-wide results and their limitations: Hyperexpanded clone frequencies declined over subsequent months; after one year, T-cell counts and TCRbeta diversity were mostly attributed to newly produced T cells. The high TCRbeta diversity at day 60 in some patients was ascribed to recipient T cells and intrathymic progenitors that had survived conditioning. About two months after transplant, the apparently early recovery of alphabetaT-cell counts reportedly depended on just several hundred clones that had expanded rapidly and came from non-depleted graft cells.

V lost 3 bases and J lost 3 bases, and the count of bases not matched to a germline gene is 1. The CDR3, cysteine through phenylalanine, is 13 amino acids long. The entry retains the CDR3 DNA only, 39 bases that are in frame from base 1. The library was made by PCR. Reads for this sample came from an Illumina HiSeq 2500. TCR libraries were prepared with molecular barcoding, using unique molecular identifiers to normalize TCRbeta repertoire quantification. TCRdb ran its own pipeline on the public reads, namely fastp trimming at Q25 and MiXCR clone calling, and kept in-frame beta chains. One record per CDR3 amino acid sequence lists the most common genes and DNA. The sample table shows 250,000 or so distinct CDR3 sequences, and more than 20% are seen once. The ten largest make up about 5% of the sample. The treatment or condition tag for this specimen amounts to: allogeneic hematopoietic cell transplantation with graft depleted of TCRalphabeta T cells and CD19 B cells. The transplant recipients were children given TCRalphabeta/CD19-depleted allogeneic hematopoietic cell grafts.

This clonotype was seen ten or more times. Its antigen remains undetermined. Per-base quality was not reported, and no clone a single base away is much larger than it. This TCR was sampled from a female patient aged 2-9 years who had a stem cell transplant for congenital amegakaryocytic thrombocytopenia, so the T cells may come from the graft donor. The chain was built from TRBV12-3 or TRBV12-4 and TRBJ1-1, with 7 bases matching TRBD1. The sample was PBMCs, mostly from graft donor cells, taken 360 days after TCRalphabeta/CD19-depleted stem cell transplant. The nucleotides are TGTGCCAGCAGTTTGCAGGGGGACACTGAAGCTTTCTTT. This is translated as CASSLQGDTEAFF.